This T cell receptor (beta chain) was identified during a study of T cells and copy number aberrations in small-cell lung cancer (dated by TCRdb to about 2021). Describing the broader study: To relate T cell metrics to mutations and copy number aberrations, the same tumor regions underwent both TCR repertoire sequencing and whole-exome sequencing. Tumor TCR data existed for 17 to 20 patients, while about 13 patients had TCR data covering both tumor and normal tissue.

Overall study results and their limits: A small sample size, resulting from surgical resection being uncommon in small-cell lung cancer, limited the study, and the findings need validation. All specimens were formalin-fixed paraffin-embedded tissue, which is known to introduce sequencing artifacts. The TCR repertoire was highly heterogeneous across regions: about 79.9-98% of clones were restricted to a single region, a lower overlap than in localized NSCLC. Higher copy number aberration burden was negatively correlated with tumor T-cell density, richness and clonality. Tumors had lower T-cell density, richness and clonality than adjacent lung tissue, but the difference in density was not significant.

Notes on this clone: This clone's antigen is unknown. Base qualities are not recorded, but no much larger clone differs from it by a single base.

Donors were patients with limited-stage small-cell lung cancer who underwent surgical resection in Hangzhou, China, between about 2007 and 2020. All donors were treated with upfront surgery without preoperative chemotherapy or radiotherapy, and immunotherapy was not given to any donor before or after surgery. All 19 patients in the sequenced cohort were smokers or heavy second-hand smokers. To represent spatial heterogeneity of the primary tumors, three regions were collected from each tumor FFPE block using a grid approach. Tumor regions were macrodissected to enrich malignant cells, and only regions expected to yield at least 150 ng DNA were selected. To characterize heterogeneity of the T cell repertoire, the study applied multi-region TCR-beta sequencing to resected limited-stage small-cell lung cancers and to tumor-adjacent lung tissue. Genomic DNA was extracted from FFPE tissue using the AllPrep DNA/RNA FFPE Kit (Qiagen).

Using multiplexed V- and J-gene primers, the immunoSEQ hsTCRB Kit amplified TCR-beta CDR3 regions from genomic DNA. Unique DNA barcodes were added in a second PCR, and the samples were pooled together with a negative control and a positive control. The pooled TCR-beta libraries were sequenced using a 150-cycle paired-end protocol on an Illumina MiSeq. The study's processing was this. Adaptive Biotechnologies processed the raw sequencing data and produced a report containing normalized, annotated TCR-beta repertoires. T-cell density was computed as TCR-beta templates normalized to usable DNA, which was estimated by amplifying housekeeping genes. Richness counted unique rearrangements, and clonality was defined as 1 minus Pielou's evenness. Three measures quantified intratumor TCR heterogeneity between regions: the Jaccard index, the Morisita overlap index, and the proportion of shared top-20 clonotypes. TCRdb limited this immuneACCESS table to in-frame rearrangements with V and J called. A share of clones is missing; checked studies link under half to unresolved V genes, and the rest is unexplained. D and trimming come from the DNA, and the V and J calls and clone size come from that table. For this sample there are about 1,100 clones; around nine tenths appear just once. Over 4.5% of the sample is in the top ten clones.

The CDR3 measures 17 amino acids from cysteine to phenylalanine. Kept here is only the CDR3 DNA, which spans 51 bases and is read in frame from base 1. The germline V gene sets CDR1 to MGHRA and CDR2 to YSYEKL. Relative to germline, V is missing 5 bases and J is missing 0 bases, with 6 bases of the junction outside any gene match. The TCR originated in a man in his sixties with small cell lung cancer. Recombination joined TRBV4-1 with TRBJ2-3; the central 12 bases match TRBD2. Sequenced: tumor tissue. CDR3 sequence: CASSSPGTSGSTDTQYF. The DNA reads TGCGCCAGCAGCAGTCCCGGGACTAGCGGGAGCACAGATACGCAGTATTTT.